The clone carrying this T cell receptor (beta chain) appeared a single time. The source of the sample is a study of blood T cell repertoires in COVID-19. At the level of the study: The samples span acute and convalescent COVID-19 from the United States, Italy and Spain. The analysed material was cDNA or gDNA that came from T cells, B-cell-depleted T cells, or PBMCs.

Original analysis: Reference gene primers were amplified, and this amplification served to estimate nucleated cell counts. Here immunoSEQ multiplex PCR was the method, and the copy in TCRdb shows in-frame clones only, minus some. D and trimming come from the DNA, and the V and J calls and clone size come from that table. Of roughly 64,000 clones in the sample, around 90% were seen once. From germline, CDR1 is SGHRS and CDR2 YFSETQ. The CDR3 has 16 residues. Trimming cost V 0 bases and J 2 bases, with 14 bases left between them. Sequencing was done on a sample of peripheral blood. The rearrangement links TRBV5-1 to TRBJ2-5, with D possibly TRBD2 on 6 matching bases. This TCR came from a woman older than 75 with active COVID-19. CDR3 protein: CASSLVGGLEQETQYF. CDR3 in DNA: TGCGCCAGCAGCTTGGTGGGGGGACTGGAACAAGAGACCCAGTACTTC.